Listed here is a single T cell receptor beta chain. Antigen: not known. This likely comes from a read error, as the CDR3 has no conserved phenylalanine or tryptophan at its end. The sample belongs to a study of T cell responses to AZD1222 COVID-19 vaccine. Overall study context: Analyses pooled second doses at about 4 or about 12 weeks.

Measured with immunoSEQ multiplex PCR; TCRdb has only the in-frame clones, and not every one. The sample holds 90,000 to 120,000 clones, over 75% seen once. Study-level findings and limits: The breadth and depth of Spike-specific TCRs increased once two AZD1222 doses had been given. Donors were mostly white British, more females; clonal diversity possibly underestimated. Baseline serostatus was positive in only a handful of AZD1222 recipients.

This clonotype was sampled from an adult in good health. The material sequenced was peripheral blood, taken on day 0 of AZD1222 vaccination.

The CDR3 DNA reads TGTGCCAGCAGTTTAAACAGGGGAGGACCCCTCCACCTT. Its translation: CASSLNRGGPLHL. V gene TRBV12-3 or TRBV12-4 combines with J gene TRBJ1-6, with TRBD1 identical over 7 bases. The V segment lost 2 bases and the J segment 12 bases; nucleotides outside the gene matches: 4. The CDR3 extends over 13 amino acids.